This T cell receptor (beta chain) was identified in a study of CD8 T cells in Susac syndrome. TCR beta sequencing was performed on blood CD8+ and CD4+ T cells. CDR3 size: 14 residues. Looked up from germline, CDR1 is SGHAT and CDR2 is FQNNGV. V lost 1 base and J 4 bases, leaving 8 bases between the germline ends. The RNA input was roughly 0.5 to 1 ug, and it was reverse transcribed with random hexamers. TCR beta CDR3 was amplified by immunoSEQ multiplex PCR. This amplification extended across 54 Vbeta and 13 Jbeta segments. TCRdb itself ran the immunoSEQ multiplex PCR reads through MiXCR, one entry per CDR3 protein. The sample carries about 240,000 distinct CDR3 sequences, around 96% recorded once. The table lists this clonotype with a few counts. Its antigen is unidentified. Overall study results and limits: Clonal expansion did not appear in Susac syndrome CD4+ T cell repertoires.

This chain joins TRBV11-2 and TRBJ1-5, with D uncertain. The sequence came from a human donor with Susac syndrome. The sequencing input was CD4+ T cells from PBMCs. CDR3 DNA: TGTGCCAGCAGCTTAGCCCTAGGTAATCAGCCCCAGCATTTT. It is translated as CASSLALGNQPQHF. Using reference TRBV11-2 and TRBJ1-5 for the parts outside the CDR3, the full variable domain is EAGVAQSPRYKIIEKRQSVAFWCNPISGHATLYWYQQILGQGPKLLIQFQNNGVVDDSQLPKDRFSAERLKGVDSTLKIQPAKLEDSAVYLCASSLALGNQPQHFGDGTRLSIL.